This T cell receptor beta chain is from a study of blood T cell repertoires in COVID-19. Study at large: From the United States, Italy and Spain came samples of acute and convalescent COVID-19. Sources were T cells, B-cell-depleted T cells, or PBMCs; the material itself was cDNA or gDNA.

In germline, CDR1 is MGHDK, CDR2 SYGVNS. The CDR3 runs to 15 residues. The V end lost 7 bases, the J end lost 0 bases, and 14 bases lay between the germline ends. Original handling: For nucleated cells, counts were estimated from reference gene primer amplification. Libraries were prepared by immunoSEQ multiplex PCR; TCRdb keeps only in-frame clonotypes and omits some of them. Clone size and the V and J calls come from that table; the DNA yielded D and trimming. The sample shows around 300,000 clones, roughly 80% of them seen only once. The origin of this receptor is a woman aged 45-65 years who had recovered from COVID-19. The sequenced sample consisted of peripheral blood. The chain recombines TRBV25-1 with TRBJ2-3, with D maybe TRBD2 (5 bases). The CDR3 nucleotides are TGTGCCAGCAACTTGGGCGGGTCTAGCACAGATACGCAGTATTTT. It is translated as CASNLGGSSTDTQYF.